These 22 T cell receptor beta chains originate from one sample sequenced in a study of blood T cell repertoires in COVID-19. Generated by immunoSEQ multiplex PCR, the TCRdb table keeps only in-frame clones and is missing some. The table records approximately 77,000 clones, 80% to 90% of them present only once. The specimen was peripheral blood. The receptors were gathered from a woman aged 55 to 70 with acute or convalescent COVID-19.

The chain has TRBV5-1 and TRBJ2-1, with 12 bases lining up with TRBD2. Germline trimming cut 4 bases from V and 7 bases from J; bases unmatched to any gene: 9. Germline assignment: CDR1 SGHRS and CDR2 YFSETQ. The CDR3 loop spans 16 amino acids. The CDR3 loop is CASSPSLAGGPNEQFF. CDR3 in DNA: TGCGCCAGCAGCCCATCGCTAGCGGGGGGGCCGAATGAGCAGTTCTTC.

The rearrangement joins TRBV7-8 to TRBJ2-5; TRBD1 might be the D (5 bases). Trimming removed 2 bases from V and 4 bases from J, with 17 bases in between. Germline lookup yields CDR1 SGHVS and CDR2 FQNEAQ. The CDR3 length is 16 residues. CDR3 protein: CASSLRVRQLGETQYF. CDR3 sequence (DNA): TGTGCCAGCAGCTTACGTGTACGACAGTTAGGAGAGACCCAGTACTTC.

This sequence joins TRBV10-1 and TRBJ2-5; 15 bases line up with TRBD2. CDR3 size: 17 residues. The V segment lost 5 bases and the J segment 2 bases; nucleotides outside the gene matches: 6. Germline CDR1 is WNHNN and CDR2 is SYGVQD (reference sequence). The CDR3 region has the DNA TGCGCCAGCAGTCCCGGACTAGCGGGGGGGATACAAGAGACCCAGTACTTC. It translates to CASSPGLAGGIQETQYF.

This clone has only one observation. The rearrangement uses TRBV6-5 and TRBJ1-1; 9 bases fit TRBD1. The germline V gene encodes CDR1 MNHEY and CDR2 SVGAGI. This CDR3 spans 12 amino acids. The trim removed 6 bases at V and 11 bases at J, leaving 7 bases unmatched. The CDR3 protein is CASSLGTGRAFF. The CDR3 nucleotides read TGTGCCAGCAGCTTGGGGACAGGGAGGGCTTTCTTT.

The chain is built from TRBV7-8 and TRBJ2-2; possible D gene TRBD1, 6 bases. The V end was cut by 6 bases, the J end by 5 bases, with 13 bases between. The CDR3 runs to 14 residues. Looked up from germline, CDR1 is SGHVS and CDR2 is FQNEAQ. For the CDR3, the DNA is TGTGCCAGCAGGAAGGACAGTACGACCGGGGAGCTGTTTTTT. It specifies CASRKDSTTGELFF.

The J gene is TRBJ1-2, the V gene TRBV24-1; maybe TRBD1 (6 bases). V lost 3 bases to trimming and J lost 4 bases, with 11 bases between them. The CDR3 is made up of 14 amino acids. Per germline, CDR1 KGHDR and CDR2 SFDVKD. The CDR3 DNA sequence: TGTGCCACCAGTGATACCGGGACAAGCTATGGCTACACCTTC. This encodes CATSDTGTSYGYTF.

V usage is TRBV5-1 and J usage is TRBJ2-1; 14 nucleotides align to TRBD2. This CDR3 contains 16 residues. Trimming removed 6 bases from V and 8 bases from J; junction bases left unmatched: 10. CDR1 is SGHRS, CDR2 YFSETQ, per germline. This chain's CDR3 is CASKKTGTSGGDEQFF. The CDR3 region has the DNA TGCGCCAGCAAAAAAACCGGGACTAGCGGGGGAGATGAGCAGTTCTTC.

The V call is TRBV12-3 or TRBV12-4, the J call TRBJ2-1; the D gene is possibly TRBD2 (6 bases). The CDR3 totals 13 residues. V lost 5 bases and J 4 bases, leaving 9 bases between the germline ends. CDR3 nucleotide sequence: TGTGCCAGCAGTATGAGCGGGTACAATGAGCAGTTCTTC. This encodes CASSMSGYNEQFF.

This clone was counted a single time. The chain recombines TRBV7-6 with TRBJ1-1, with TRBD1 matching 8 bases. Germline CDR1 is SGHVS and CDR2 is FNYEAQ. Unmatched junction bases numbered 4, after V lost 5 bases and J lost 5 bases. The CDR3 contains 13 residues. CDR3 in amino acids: CASSLNRGTEAFF. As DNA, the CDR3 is TGTGCCAGCAGCCTAAACAGGGGGACTGAAGCTTTCTTT.

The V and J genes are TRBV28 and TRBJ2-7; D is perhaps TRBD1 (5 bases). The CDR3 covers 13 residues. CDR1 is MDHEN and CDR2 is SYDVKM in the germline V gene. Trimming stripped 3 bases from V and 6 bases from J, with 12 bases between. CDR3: CASSLNTGPEQYF. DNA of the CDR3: TGTGCCAGCAGTTTGAATACAGGACCCGAGCAGTACTTC.

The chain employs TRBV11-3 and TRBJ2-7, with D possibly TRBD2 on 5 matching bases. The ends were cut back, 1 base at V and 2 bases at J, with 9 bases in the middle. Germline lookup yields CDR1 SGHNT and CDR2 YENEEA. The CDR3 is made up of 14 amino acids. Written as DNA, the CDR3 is TGTGCCAGCAGCTTAGCGGACGGGGCCTACGAGCAGTACGTC. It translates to CASSLADGAYEQYV.

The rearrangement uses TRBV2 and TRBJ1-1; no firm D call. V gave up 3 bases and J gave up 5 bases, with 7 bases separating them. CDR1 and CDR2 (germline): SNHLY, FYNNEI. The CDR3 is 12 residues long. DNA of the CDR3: TGTGCCAGCAGTGACGTCCTGACTGAAGCTTTCTTT. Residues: CASSDVLTEAFF.

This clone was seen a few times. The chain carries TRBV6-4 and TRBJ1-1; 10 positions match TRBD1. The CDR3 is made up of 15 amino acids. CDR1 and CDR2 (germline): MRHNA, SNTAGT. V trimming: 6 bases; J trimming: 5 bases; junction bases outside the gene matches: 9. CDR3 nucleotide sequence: TGTGCCAGCAGCCACCAGACAGGGGGCCGAACTGAAGCTTTCTTT. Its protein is CASSHQTGGRTEAFF.

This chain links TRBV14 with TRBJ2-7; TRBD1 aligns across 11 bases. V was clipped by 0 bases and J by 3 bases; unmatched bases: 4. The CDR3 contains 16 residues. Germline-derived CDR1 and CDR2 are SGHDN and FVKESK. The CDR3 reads CASSQDPGQGGYEQYF. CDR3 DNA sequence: TGTGCCAGCAGCCAAGATCCGGGACAGGGGGGCTACGAGCAGTACTTC.

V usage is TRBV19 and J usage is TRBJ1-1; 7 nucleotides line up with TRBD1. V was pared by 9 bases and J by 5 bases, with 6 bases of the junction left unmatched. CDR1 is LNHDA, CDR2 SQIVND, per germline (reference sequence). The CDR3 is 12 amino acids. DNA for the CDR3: TGTGCCAGCACGACAGGGAGGACTGAAGCTTTCTTT. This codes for CASTTGRTEAFF.

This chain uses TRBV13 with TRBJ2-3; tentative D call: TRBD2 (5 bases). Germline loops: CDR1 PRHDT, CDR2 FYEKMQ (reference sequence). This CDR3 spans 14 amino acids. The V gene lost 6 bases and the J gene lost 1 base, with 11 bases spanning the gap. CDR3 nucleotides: TGTGCCAGCAGGACTAACGGACGCACAGATACGCAGTATTTT. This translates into CASRTNGRTDTQYF.

The CDR3 region has the DNA TGTGCCAGCAGGACGACAGGGGTACCAAAAAACATTCAGTACTTC. It yields the protein CASRTTGVPKNIQYF. This rearrangement joins TRBV6-5 to TRBJ2-4, with 8 bases aligning to TRBD1. V lost 6 bases and J lost 4; bases outside the gene matches: 8. The germline CDR1 and CDR2 sequences are MNHEY and SVGAGI. The CDR3 extends over 15 amino acids.

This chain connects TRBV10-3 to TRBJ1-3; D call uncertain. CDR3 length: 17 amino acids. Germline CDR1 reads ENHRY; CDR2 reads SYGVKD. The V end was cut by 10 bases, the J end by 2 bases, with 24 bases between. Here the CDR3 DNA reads TGTGCCACCCAACCCCGGAGCGAGGGCCTTACTGGAAACACCATATATTTT. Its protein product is CATQPRSEGLTGNTIYF.

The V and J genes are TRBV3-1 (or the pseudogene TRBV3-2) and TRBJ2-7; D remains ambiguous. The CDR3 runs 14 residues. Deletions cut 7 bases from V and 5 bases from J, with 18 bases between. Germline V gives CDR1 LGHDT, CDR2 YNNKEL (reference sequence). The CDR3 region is CASTLDWQINEQYV. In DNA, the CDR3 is TGTGCCAGCACCCTTGATTGGCAGATAAACGAGCAGTACGTC.

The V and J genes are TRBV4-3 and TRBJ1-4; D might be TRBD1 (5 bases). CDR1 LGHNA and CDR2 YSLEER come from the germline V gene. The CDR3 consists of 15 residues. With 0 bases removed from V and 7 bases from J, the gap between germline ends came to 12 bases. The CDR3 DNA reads TGCGCCAGCAGCCAAGATCATGGGGCAGGTGAAAAACTGTTTTTT. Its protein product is CASSQDHGAGEKLFF.

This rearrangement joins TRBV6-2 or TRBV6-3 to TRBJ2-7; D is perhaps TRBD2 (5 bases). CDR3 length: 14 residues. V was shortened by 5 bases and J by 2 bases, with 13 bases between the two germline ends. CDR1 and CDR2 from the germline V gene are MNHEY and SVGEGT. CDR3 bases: TGTGCCAGCAGTCGAGGCCTGGGAGCCTACGAGCAGTACTTC. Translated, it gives CASSRGLGAYEQYF.

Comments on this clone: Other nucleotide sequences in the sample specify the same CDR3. CDR3 in DNA: TGTGCCAGCAGCCTCGGGACAACCAACACTGAAGCTTTCTTT. This gives the protein CASSLGTTNTEAFF. This sequence joins TRBV7-2 and TRBJ1-1, with a tentative D call TRBD1 (6 bases). Germline V gene data show CDR1 as SGHTA and CDR2 as FQGNSA. The ends were cut back, 5 bases at V and 2 bases at J, with 12 bases in the middle. CDR3 length: 14 residues. Full variable domain (missing parts from reference TRBV7-2 and TRBJ1-1): GAGVSQSPSNKVTEKGKDVELRCDPISGHTALYWYRQSLGQGLEFLIYFQGNSAPDKSGLPSDRFSAERTGGSVSTLTIQRTQQEDSAVYLCASSLGTTNTEAFFGQGTRLTVV.